This T cell receptor (beta chain) derives from a study of cytotoxic CD8 clonotypes in ibrutinib-treated CLL. Study background: There were over nine relapsed/refractory patients and around 15 treatment-naive patients, and roughly 18 were IGHV unmutated. Response specimens were obtained following a median treatment duration of 12 months, with a range of 6 to 36.

Libraries were prepared by immunoSEQ multiplex PCR; TCRdb keeps only in-frame clonotypes and omits some of them. The table includes approximately 150,000 clones, about 88% detected once. The study's findings and limits: Having risen at ibrutinib response, clonality had fallen back toward baseline by progression. A difference in sampling times existed between sustained-remission and progressing patients.

Losses at the gene ends were 3 bases for V and 3 bases for J; bases not matched to a gene: 9. This CDR3 spans 16 amino acids. Germline V CDR1 and CDR2: SGHDT, YYEEEE. Comment on this clone: Its specificity is unknown.

This clonotype originated in a human donor with chronic lymphocytic leukemia. The chain couples TRBV5-6 to TRBJ1-1; the match to TRBD1 covers 9 bases. Sequencing was performed on PBMCs, taken at disease progression, from a patient treated with ibrutinib. CDR3 in amino acids: CASSSGQGHWDTEAFF. CDR3 nucleotides: TGTGCCAGCAGCTCGGGACAGGGACATTGGGACACTGAAGCTTTCTTT. The full variable domain, in which reference TRBV5-6 and TRBJ1-1 provide the parts outside the CDR3, is DAGVTQSPTHLIKTRGQQVTLRCSPKSGHDTVSWYQQALGQGPQFIFQYYEEEERQRGNFPDRFSGHQFPNYSSELNVNALLLGDSALYLCASSSGQGHWDTEAFFGQGTRLTVV.